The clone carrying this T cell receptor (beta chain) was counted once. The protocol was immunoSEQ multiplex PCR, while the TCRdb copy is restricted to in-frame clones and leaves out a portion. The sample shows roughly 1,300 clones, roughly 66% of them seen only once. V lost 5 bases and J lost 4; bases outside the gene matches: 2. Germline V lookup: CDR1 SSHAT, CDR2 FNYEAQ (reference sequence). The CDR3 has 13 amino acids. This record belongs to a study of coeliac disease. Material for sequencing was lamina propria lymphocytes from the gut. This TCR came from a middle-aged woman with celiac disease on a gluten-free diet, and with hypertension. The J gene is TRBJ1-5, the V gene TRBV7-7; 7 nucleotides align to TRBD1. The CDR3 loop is CASSADRNQPQHF. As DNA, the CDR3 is TGTGCCAGCAGCGCGGACAGGAATCAGCCCCAGCATTTT. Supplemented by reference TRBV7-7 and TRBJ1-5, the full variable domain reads GAGVSQSPRYKVTKRGQDVTLRCDPISSHATLYWYQQALGQGPEFLTYFNYEAQPDKSGLPSDRFSAERPEGSISTLTIQRTEQRDSAMYRCASSADRNQPQHFGDGTRLSIL.